The next 24 T cell receptor beta chains were all read from a single sample in a study of breast tumors, draining lymph nodes, adjacent tissues. TCRdb processed the multiplex PCR reads anew with MiXCR; each CDR3 protein has one entry. The sample lists tens of thousands of distinct CDR3 sequences; about 70% were seen once. Sequencing used tumor-adjacent breast tissue. These receptors were obtained from a female donor with breast cancer. Some clones in this sample may be carry-over from other donors' samples.

The V gene is TRBV19, the J gene TRBJ2-1; 7 bases map to TRBD1. The CDR3 spans 13 residues. Germline V lookup: CDR1 LNHDA, CDR2 SQIVND (reference sequence). V lost 9 bases, J lost 5 bases, and 7 bases stayed unmatched. The CDR3 DNA follows: TGTGCCAGCGGGGCAGGGGGTAACAATGAGCAGTTCTTC. Translation: CASGAGGNNEQFF.

V gene TRBV11-3 combines with J gene TRBJ2-3, with TRBD2 matching 7 bases. Germline V gives CDR1 SGHNT, CDR2 YENEEA. After removal of 6 bases from V and 9 bases from J, the junction contained 9 bases not matched to a gene. This CDR3 has 13 residues. Written as DNA, the CDR3 is TGTGCCAGCAGTAGGGCGGGAGTGGCGACGCAGTATTTT. The encoded protein is CASSRAGVATQYF.

The gene calls are TRBV24-1 and TRBJ2-2; a weak D match, TRBD2 (5 bases). Germline V gives CDR1 KGHDR, CDR2 SFDVKD. The CDR3 has 17 amino acids. V lost 0 bases to trimming and J lost 0 bases, with 10 bases between them. DNA of the CDR3: TGTGCCACCAGTGATTTGGAGGGAAGCGCGAACACCGGGGAGCTGTTTTTT. This encodes CATSDLEGSANTGELFF.

This clonotype was counted between two and nine times. V usage is TRBV15 and J usage is TRBJ2-3, with a weak D call TRBD2 (5 bases). Germline V gene lookup returns CDR1 LNHNV and CDR2 YYDKDF (reference sequence). This CDR3 contains 11 residues. Trimming took 5 bases from V and 11 from J, leaving 11 bases between them. CDR3 residues: CATSPGIVQYF. As DNA, the CDR3 is TGTGCCACCAGCCCGGGGATAGTGCAGTATTTT. The variable domain in full, completed from reference TRBV15 and TRBJ2-3, reads DAMVIQNPRYQVTQFGKPVTLSCSQTLNHNVMYWYQQKSSQAPKLLFHYYDKDFNNEADTPDNFQSRRPNTSFCFLDIRSPGLGDTAMYLCATSPGIVQYFGPGTRLTVL.

CDR3 sequence: CASSELVSGRPGFYNEQFF. CDR3 sequence (DNA): TGTGCCAGCAGTGAATTGGTTAGCGGGAGACCAGGATTCTACAATGAGCAGTTCTTC. The rearrangement joins TRBV25-1 to TRBJ2-1; 9 bases fit TRBD2. The CDR3 spans 19 residues. V shed 1 base and J 3 bases; nucleotides not matched to a gene: 13. Germline CDR1 MGHDK, CDR2 SYGVNS.

The V call is TRBV10-3, the J call TRBJ2-1, with D perhaps matching TRBD2 (6 bases). Germline V gives CDR1 ENHRY, CDR2 SYGVKD. The V end was cut by 11 bases, the J end by 7 bases, with 12 bases between. The CDR3 sequence is 11 residues long. CDR3 bases: TGTGCCTGCGGAGGAGGGAATGAGCAGTTCTTC. Translation: CACGGGNEQFF.

At least ten counts were recorded for this clonotype. The chain links TRBV18 to TRBJ2-7, with TRBD1 identical over 12 bases. V lost 9 bases to trimming and J lost 6 bases; unmatched junction nucleotides: 12. Germline V CDR1 and CDR2: KGHSH, LQKENI. The CDR3 spans 15 residues. Here the CDR3 DNA reads TGTGCCAGAAATCCCCAGGGACAGGGGGCGGGCGAGCAGTACTTC. Protein sequence: CARNPQGQGAGEQYF.

The V and J genes are TRBV2 and TRBJ1-3; TRBD1 matches 12 bases. The CDR3 covers 15 residues. V lost 6 bases, J lost 5 bases, and 5 bases stayed unmatched. In germline, CDR1 is SNHLY, CDR2 FYNNEI. The CDR3 region is CASSGGQGARNTIYF. In nucleotides, the CDR3 is TGTGCCAGCAGCGGGGGACAGGGGGCGAGAAACACCATATATTTT.

The chain recombines TRBV10-1 with TRBJ2-7; the D call may be TRBD1 or TRBD2 (5 bases each). The CDR3 has 16 amino acids. Germline V CDR1 and CDR2: WNHNN, SYGVQD (reference sequence). Between the trimmed V and J ends, which lost 2 bases and 2 bases, there was a span of 16 bases. The CDR3 coding sequence is TGCGCCAGCAGTGAGATACGGGGCCCATCAACCTACGAGCAGTACTTC. Translated, it gives CASSEIRGPSTYEQYF.

The chain uses TRBV10-3 and TRBJ2-7; 8 positions match TRBD1. This CDR3 comprises 13 residues. Germline lookup yields CDR1 ENHRY and CDR2 SYGVKD. V shed 7 bases and J 2 bases; nucleotides not matched to a gene: 4. The CDR3 sequence is CAINGQGAYEQYF. Written as DNA, the CDR3 is TGTGCCATCAATGGACAGGGAGCCTACGAGCAGTACTTC.

The chain carries TRBV20-1 and TRBJ1-4, with D uncertain. The CDR3 is made up of 14 amino acids. The germline V gene has CDR1 DFQATT and CDR2 SNEGSKA (reference sequence). Trimming took off 3 bases at V and 2 bases at J, with 10 bases between the two ends. CDR3 DNA sequence: TGCAGTGCTAGTAGGAAATCTACTAATGAAAAACTGTTTTTT. This encodes CSASRKSTNEKLFF.

The genes are TRBV7-8 and TRBJ2-3; D ambiguous. Germline V gene sequence: CDR1 SGHVS, CDR2 FQNEAQ. CDR3 size: 13 residues. With 1 base removed from V and 4 bases from J, the gap between germline ends came to 6 bases. Here the CDR3 reads CASSLVGPDTQYF. In DNA form, the CDR3 reads TGTGCCAGCAGCTTAGTTGGTCCAGATACGCAGTATTTT.

Within the sample, this clonotype is medium-sized (0.01 to 0.1%). V gene TRBV5-1 combines with J gene TRBJ1-3; D is unclear. Germline CDR1 SGHRS, CDR2 YFSETQ. Trimming took 4 bases from V and 0 from J, leaving 14 bases between them. This CDR3 spans 16 amino acids. The CDR3 sequence is CASSPGGVNSGNTIYF. CDR3 nucleotide sequence: TGCGCCAGCAGCCCCGGCGGTGTGAACTCTGGAAACACCATATATTTT.

The chain has TRBV28 and TRBJ2-7, with unresolved D. The CDR3 has 13 amino acids. Germline CDR1 MDHEN, CDR2 SYDVKM. The V end lost 2 bases, the J end lost 2 bases, and 7 bases lay between the germline ends. Here the CDR3 DNA reads TGTGCCAGCAGTTTAAGCAAGCCCTACGAGCAGTACTTC. Translating it yields CASSLSKPYEQYF.

This clonotype was seen more than once but under ten times. This chain joins TRBV24-1 and TRBJ1-1; D not resolved. This CDR3 contains 11 residues. Germline assignment: CDR1 KGHDR and CDR2 SFDVKD. V was clipped by 10 bases and J by 7 bases, with 12 bases between them. The CDR3 region has the DNA TGTGCCACGTCAGAGGGTGGTGAAGCTTTCTTT. Amino acids: CATSEGGEAFF.

V usage is TRBV5-6 and J usage is TRBJ2-1; 8 positions agree with TRBD2. J lost 4 bases, V lost 1 base, and 13 bases had no gene match. CDR1 SGHDT and CDR2 YYEEEE come from the germline V gene. The CDR3 has 18 residues. The CDR3 protein is CASSLQTGVLAGYNEQFF. Here the CDR3 DNA reads TGTGCCAGCAGCTTGCAAACGGGGGTCCTAGCGGGTTACAATGAGCAGTTCTTC.

Concerning this clonotype itself: It is unclear where the CDR3 begins or ends on the DNA, so no DNA is shown, and the CDR3 is as TCRdb lists it. This chain links TRBV5-6 with TRBJ2-7. The CDR3 totals 16 residues, both ends included. Germline assignment: CDR1 SGHDT and CDR2 YYEEEE. CDR3: CASSRLDRSSYEQYFF.

J is TRBJ2-5 and V is TRBV28, with D perhaps matching TRBD2 (6 bases). The germline gives CDR1 MDHEN, CDR2 SYDVKM. The CDR3 sequence is 14 residues long. Deletions cut 3 bases from V and 6 bases from J, with 14 bases between. The CDR3 loop reads CASSLVGGGKTQYF. The CDR3 nucleotides read TGTGCCAGCAGTTTGGTGGGAGGTGGAAAGACCCAGTACTTC.

Ten or more counts support this clonotype. The chain couples TRBV4-1 to TRBJ2-1, with 12 bases matching TRBD1. Trimming cost V 6 bases and J 7 bases; bases outside gene matches: 7. Germline values: CDR1 MGHRA, CDR2 YSYEKL. The CDR3 totals 15 residues. In nucleotides, the CDR3 is TGCGCCAGCAGTCCCGGGACAGGGGGCCCTAATGAGCAGTTCTTC. Protein sequence: CASSPGTGGPNEQFF.

V gene TRBV19 combines with J gene TRBJ2-1, with 11 bases identical to TRBD2. Per the germline V gene, CDR1 is LNHDA and CDR2 is SQIVND (reference sequence). The CDR3 runs to 15 residues. The trim removed 4 bases at V and 7 bases at J, leaving 6 bases unmatched. CDR3 protein: CASSSLAGGGNEQFF. Written as DNA, the CDR3 is TGTGCCAGTAGTAGTCTAGCGGGAGGTGGGAATGAGCAGTTCTTC.

The CDR3 region has the DNA TGTGCCAGCAGCTTAAGACTAGCGGGCACAGATACGCAGTATTTT. Translation: CASSLRLAGTDTQYF. The J gene is TRBJ2-3, the V gene TRBV5-4; TRBD2 aligns across 9 bases. This CDR3 has 15 residues. The ends lost 2 bases at V and 1 base at J; junction bases unmatched: 2. The V gene's germline CDR1 is SGHNT and CDR2 YYREEE (reference sequence).

The table lists this clonotype with many counts. V gene TRBV6-1 combines with J gene TRBJ2-3; 12 bases align to TRBD2. V shed 3 bases and J 2 bases; nucleotides not matched to a gene: 12. Germline V gene lookup returns CDR1 MNHNS and CDR2 SASEGT. The CDR3 is made up of 19 amino acids. The CDR3 reads CASSEALAGGPGYTDTQYF. CDR3 DNA sequence: TGTGCCAGCAGTGAGGCTCTAGCGGGAGGGCCAGGGTACACAGATACGCAGTATTTT.

This rearrangement joins TRBV7-2 to TRBJ2-3; 10 nucleotides align to TRBD2. This CDR3 comprises 17 residues. From germline, CDR1 is SGHTA and CDR2 FQGNSA. The J segment lost 4 bases and the V segment lost 0 bases, leaving 7 bases of the junction unmatched. In nucleotides, the CDR3 is TGTGCCAGCAGCTTAGCTGCTAGCGGGAGAGGGGCAGATACGCAGTATTTT. It is translated as CASSLAASGRGADTQYF. The variable domain in full, completed from reference TRBV7-2 and TRBJ2-3, reads GAGVSQSPSNKVTEKGKDVELRCDPISGHTALYWYRQSLGQGLEFLIYFQGNSAPDKSGLPSDRFSAERTGGSVSTLTIQRTQQEDSAVYLCASSLAASGRGADTQYFGPGTRLTVL.

This chain uses TRBV11-2 with TRBJ2-7; 7 bases are a match to TRBD1. Germline lookup yields CDR1 SGHAT and CDR2 FQNNGV. V was pared by 1 base and J by 5 bases, with 8 bases of the junction left unmatched. This CDR3 region has 15 residues. As DNA, the CDR3 is TGTGCCAGCAGCTTAGTCCTGGACAGGACCGACGAGCAGTACTTC. Its protein product is CASSLVLDRTDEQYF.